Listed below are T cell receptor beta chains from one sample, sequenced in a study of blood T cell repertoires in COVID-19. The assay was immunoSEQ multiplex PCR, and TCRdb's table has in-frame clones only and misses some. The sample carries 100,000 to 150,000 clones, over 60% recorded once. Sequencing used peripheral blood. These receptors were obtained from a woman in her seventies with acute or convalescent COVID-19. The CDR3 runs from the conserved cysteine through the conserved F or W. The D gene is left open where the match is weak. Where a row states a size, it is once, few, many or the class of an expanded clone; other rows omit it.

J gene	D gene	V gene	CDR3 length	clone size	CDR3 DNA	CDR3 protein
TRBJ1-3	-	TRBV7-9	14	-	TGTGCCAGCAGCTCCCCGGGAACTGGAAACACCATATATTTT	CASSSPGTGNTIYF
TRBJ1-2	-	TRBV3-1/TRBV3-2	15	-	TGTGCCAGCAGCCAAGATCGAGACATACCCTATGGCTACACCTTC	CASSQDRDIPYGYTF
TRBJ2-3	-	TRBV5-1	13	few	TGCGCCAGCAAGAAAAGGGGACAAGATACGCAGTATTTT	CASKKRGQDTQYF
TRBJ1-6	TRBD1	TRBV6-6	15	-	TGTGCCAGCAGTCACTGGGACAGCTATAATTCACCCCTCCACTTT	CASSHWDSYNSPLHF
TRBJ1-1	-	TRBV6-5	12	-	TGTGCCAGCAAAACAGGGCACACTGAAGCTTTCTTT	CASKTGHTEAFF
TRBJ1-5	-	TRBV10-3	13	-	TGTGCCATCAGTGAGGAGACAACTCAGCCCCAGCATTTT	CAISEETTQPQHF
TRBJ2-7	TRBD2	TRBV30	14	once	TGTGCCTGGATGGTAGCGGGAGGCCTGGGAGAGCAGTACTTC	CAWMVAGGLGEQYF
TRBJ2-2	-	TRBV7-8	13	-	TGTGCCAGCAGCTTAAAGAGCACCGGGGAGCTGTTTTTT	CASSLKSTGELFF
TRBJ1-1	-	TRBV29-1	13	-	TGCAGCGGGGGGCGGGGCTCGGGCACTGAAGCTTTCTTT	CSGGRGSGTEAFF
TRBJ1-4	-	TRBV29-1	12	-	TGCAGCGGGCGAGGGGGTGCTGAAAAACTGTTTTTT	CSGRGGAEKLFF
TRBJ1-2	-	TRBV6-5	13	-	TGTGCCAGCAGAACGGGGACTGCTCCCGGCTACACCTTC	CASRTGTAPGYTF
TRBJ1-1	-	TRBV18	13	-	TGTGCCAGCTCACCAGGGCTGGACACTGAAGCTTTCTTT	CASSPGLDTEAFF
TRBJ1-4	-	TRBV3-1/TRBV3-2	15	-	TGTGCCAGCAGCCTCGCTGGGGGCTTGGATGAAAAACTGTTTTTT	CASSLAGGLDEKLFF
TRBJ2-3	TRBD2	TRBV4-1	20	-	TGCGCCAGCAGCCGTAAAACCGGGACTAGCGGGAGGGCCGGTGCGGATACGCAGTATTTT	CASSRKTGTSGRAGADTQYF
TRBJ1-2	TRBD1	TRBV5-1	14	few	TGCGCCAGCAGCTCCGGACAGGGGCTCTATGGCTACACCTTC	CASSSGQGLYGYTF
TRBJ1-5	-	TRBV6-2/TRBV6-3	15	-	TGTGCCAGCAGTTATGGAGGAACAGCAAATCAGCCCCAGCATTTT	CASSYGGTANQPQHF
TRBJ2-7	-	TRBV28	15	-	TGTGCCAGCAGTCCTAGTAGTTCCCAGTCCTACGAGCAGTACTTC	CASSPSSSQSYEQYF
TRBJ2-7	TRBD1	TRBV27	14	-	TGTGCCAGCAGATGGACAGGTGGTCCCTACGAGCAGTACTTC	CASRWTGGPYEQYF
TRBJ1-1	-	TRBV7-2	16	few	TGTGCCAGCAGCCCCCGAGGATGGTCCCCTGGGACTGAAGCTTTCTTT	CASSPRGWSPGTEAFF
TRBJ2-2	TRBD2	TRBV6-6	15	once	TGTGCCAGCAGCCTCACCGGGACTAGGCCCGGGGAGCTGTTTTTT	CASSLTGTRPGELFF
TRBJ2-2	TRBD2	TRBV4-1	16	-	TGCGCCAGCAGCCAAGTACTAGCGGCGAACACCGGGGAGCTGTTTTTT	CASSQVLAANTGELFF
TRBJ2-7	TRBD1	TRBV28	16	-	TGTGCCAGCAGTTCACCGGGACAGGGAAATCCCTACGAGCAGTACTTC	CASSSPGQGNPYEQYF
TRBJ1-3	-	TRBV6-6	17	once	TGTGCCAGCAGTCCCAGACAGCCAACCTACTCTGGAAACACCATATATTTT	CASSPRQPTYSGNTIYF
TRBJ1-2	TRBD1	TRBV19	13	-	TGTGCCAGTAGTTCACAGGGGGCGCGGGGCTACACCTTC	CASSSQGARGYTF
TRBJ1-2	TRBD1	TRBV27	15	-	TGTGCCAGCAGGGGGACAGCTGAAGCTAACTATGGCTACACCTTC	CASRGTAEANYGYTF
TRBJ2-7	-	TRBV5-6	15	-	TGTGCCAGCAGCGTTTCTCCGGGGAAGGCCTACGAGCAGTACTTC	CASSVSPGKAYEQYF
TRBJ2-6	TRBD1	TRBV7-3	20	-	TGTGCCAGCAGACTTTACCGAGTACACAGGGGGAGCACTGGGGCCAACGTCCTGACTTTC	CASRLYRVHRGSTGANVLTF
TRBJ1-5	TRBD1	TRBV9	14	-	TGTGCCAGCAGCGTAGGGGACAGGGACAAGCCCCAGCATTTT	CASSVGDRDKPQHF
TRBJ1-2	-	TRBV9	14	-	TGTGCCAGCAGCGTAGACCCTCTTGGGGGGGGCTACACCTTC	CASSVDPLGGGYTF
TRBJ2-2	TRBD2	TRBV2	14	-	TGTGCCAGCAACTCGCGGGGGGACACCGGGGAGCTGTTTTTT	CASNSRGDTGELFF
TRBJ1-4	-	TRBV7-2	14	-	TGTGCCAGCAGAAGTGGGAGGGGGGATGAAAAACTGTTTTTT	CASRSGRGDEKLFF
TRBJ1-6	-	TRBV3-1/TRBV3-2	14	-	TGTGCCAGCAGCCAAGACCCTAGGGGTTCACCCCTCCACTTT	CASSQDPRGSPLHF
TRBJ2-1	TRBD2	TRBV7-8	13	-	TGTGCCAGCGTGGTAGCGGGCTACAATGAGCAGTTCTTC	CASVVAGYNEQFF
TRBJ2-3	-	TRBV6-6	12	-	TGTGCCAGCAGTGCTCAGGGGAATACGCAGTATTTT	CASSAQGNTQYF
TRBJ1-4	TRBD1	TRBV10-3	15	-	TGTGCCATCGGATCGCGAGGACAGGGAAATGAAAAACTGTTTTTT	CAIGSRGQGNEKLFF
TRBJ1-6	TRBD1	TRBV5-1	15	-	TGCGCCAGCAGCTTGGCGGGACAGGGGAATTCACCCCTCCACTTT	CASSLAGQGNSPLHF
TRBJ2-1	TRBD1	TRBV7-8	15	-	TGTGCCAGCAGCTACAAGACAGGGTTCTACAATGAGCAGTTCTTC	CASSYKTGFYNEQFF
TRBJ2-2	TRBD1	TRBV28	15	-	TGTGCCAGCAGTTTAAAAGGGGGCGGAACCGGGGAGCTGTTTTTT	CASSLKGGGTGELFF
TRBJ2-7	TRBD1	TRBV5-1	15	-	TGCGCCAGCAGCTTGGAAGGGACAGGGGCCTACGAGCAGTACTTC	CASSLEGTGAYEQYF
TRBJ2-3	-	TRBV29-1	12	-	TGCAGCGTTGACGTTGGCACAGATACGCAGTATTTT	CSVDVGTDTQYF
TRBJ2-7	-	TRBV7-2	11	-	TGTGCCAGCAGCTTAGGAGGGGGTCAGTACTTC	CASSLGGGQYF
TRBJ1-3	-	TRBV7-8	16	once	TGTGCCAGCAGCTTAGGGCAGGGTTTCTCTGGAAACACCATATATTTT	CASSLGQGFSGNTIYF
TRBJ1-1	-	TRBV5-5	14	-	TGTGCCAGCAGCTTGGGACAGTTGGACACTGAAGCTTTCTTT	CASSLGQLDTEAFF
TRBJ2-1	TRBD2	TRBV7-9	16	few	TGTGCCAGCAGCCGTTGGGGGACTACCCAGAGCAATGAGCAGTTCTTC	CASSRWGTTQSNEQFF
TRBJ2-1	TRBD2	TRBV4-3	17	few	TGCGCCAGCAGCCAAATGGCGACTAGCGGGGGCCACAATGAGCAGTTCTTC	CASSQMATSGGHNEQFF
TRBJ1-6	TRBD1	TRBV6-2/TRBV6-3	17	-	TGTGCCAGCAGCCTAGGACAGGGCCGTTTCGGTGATTCACCCCTCCACTTT	CASSLGQGRFGDSPLHF
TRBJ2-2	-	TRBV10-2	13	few	TGCGCCAGCAGGGAAGGGGATACCGGGGAGCTGTTTTTT	CASREGDTGELFF
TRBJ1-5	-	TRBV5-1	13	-	TGCGCCAGCAGCTTGGACGGTAATCAGCCCCAGCATTTT	CASSLDGNQPQHF
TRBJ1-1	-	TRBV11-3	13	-	TGTGCCAGCAGCCCCGGGGGTAGGACTGAAGCTTTCTTT	CASSPGGRTEAFF
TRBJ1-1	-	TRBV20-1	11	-	TGCAGTGCTGGCCCCCTGGCTGAAGCTTTCTTT	CSAGPLAEAFF